Sequencing of this TCR beta chain was carried out in a study of shared clonotypes between healthy human individuals. Study context: Those who served as donors were a couple of women and three men between the ages of 18 and 49. Study results and limitations: Sampling used blood alone; tissue repertoires probably differ.

Under the authors' procedure: In the immunoSEQ data, sequences were junction-only and lacked quality scores, so filtering differed. TCRdb's table, derived via immunoSEQ multiplex PCR, lists solely in-frame clones and lacks some. The V and J calls and clone size were taken over from that table, and D and trimming were inferred from the DNA. The data contain about 1,900,000 clones, approximately 95% of them singletons. CD45RO-negative CD8 cells positively selected for CCR7 made up the naive population, which excluded terminally differentiated effector memory CD45RA+ cells. This clone was observed once. Its target is not known. Sequencing was done on a sample of naive CD8+ T cells sorted from blood. This sequence originates from a man aged 18 to 29 in good health.

The CDR3 region has the DNA TGTGCCAGCAGTTGGGGGACAGATACGCAGTATTTT. Translation: CASSWGTDTQYF. The V and J genes are TRBV6-5 and TRBJ2-3; either TRBD1 or TRBD2 may supply D (5 bases each). V gave up 4 bases and J gave up 3 bases, with 5 bases separating them. This CDR3 region has 12 residues. CDR1 is MNHEY and CDR2 is SVGAGI in the germline V gene.